This T cell receptor (beta chain) was profiled in a study of cytomegalovirus exposure and HLA in healthy donors. Study-wide context: A later analysis reported the 120 or so validation repertoires used the same platform as the approximately 670 first-cohort repertoires.

Trimming at V came to 4 bases and at J to 8 bases, leaving 11 bases not matched to a gene. The CDR3 is made up of 16 amino acids. Germline values: CDR1 MGHRA, CDR2 YSYEKL. Generated by immunoSEQ multiplex PCR, the TCRdb table keeps only in-frame clones and is missing some. The sample includes 150,000 to 200,000 clones, approximately 86% of them seen just once. On this clone itself: The antigen is unknown.

Study-wide findings and caveats: The study put 150 to 200 TCR beta chains on its list as cytomegalovirus-associated. The authors confirmed in vitro that three CMV-associated chains were specific for CMV antigens.

The chain joins TRBV4-1 to TRBJ2-1, with 10 bases that match TRBD2. The sequence was obtained from a man aged 25 to 40 in good health and CMV-seropositive. Sequences were obtained from PBMCs. DNA for the CDR3: TGCGCCAGCAGCCCTGAGCGGGGGGGCCGCGGCGATGAGCAGTTCTTC. Amino acid sequence: CASSPERGGRGDEQFF.